Below, one TCR beta chain is given with its context. The record originates from a study of blood T cell repertoires in COVID-19. Trimming cost V 0 bases and J 4 bases, with 9 bases left between them. This CDR3 is built from 14 residues. Germline CDR1 is ENHRY and CDR2 is SYGVKD. Produced via immunoSEQ multiplex PCR; TCRdb's table is partial and in-frame only. Of 450,000 to 500,000 clones detected, about 85% appear once; the ten largest clones hold around 8%. This sequence originates from a woman aged 55-70 years who had recovered from COVID-19. The chain is built from TRBV10-3 and TRBJ1-1; possibly TRBD1 for D (5 bases). The sample comprised PBMCs or T cells enriched from blood (not recorded which). The CDR3 region has the DNA TGTGCCATCAGTGAGTCTGGGAGGGGCACTGAAGCTTTCTTT. It codes for CAISESGRGTEAFF.